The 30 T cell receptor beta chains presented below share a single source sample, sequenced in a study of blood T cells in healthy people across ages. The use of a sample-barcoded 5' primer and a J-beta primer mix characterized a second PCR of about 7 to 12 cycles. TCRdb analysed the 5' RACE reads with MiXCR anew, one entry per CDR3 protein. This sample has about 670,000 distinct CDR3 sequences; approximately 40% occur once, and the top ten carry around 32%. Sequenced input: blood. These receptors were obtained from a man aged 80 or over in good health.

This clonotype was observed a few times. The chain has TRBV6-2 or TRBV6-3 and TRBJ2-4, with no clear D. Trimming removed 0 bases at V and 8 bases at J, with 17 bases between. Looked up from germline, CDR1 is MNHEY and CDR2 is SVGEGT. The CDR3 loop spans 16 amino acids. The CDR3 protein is CASSYSMVGRSDIQYF. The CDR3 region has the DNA TGTGCCAGCAGTTACTCGATGGTAGGCAGGTCGGACATTCAGTACTTC.

CDR3 DNA: TGCAGCGTTGATGCGAGCACAGATACGCAGTATTTT. Protein product: CSVDASTDTQYF. This chain uses TRBV29-1 with TRBJ2-3; D is ambiguous. Germline assignment: CDR1 SQVTM and CDR2 ANQGSEA. The CDR3 runs 12 residues. With 3 bases removed from V and 0 bases from J, the gap between germline ends came to 4 bases.

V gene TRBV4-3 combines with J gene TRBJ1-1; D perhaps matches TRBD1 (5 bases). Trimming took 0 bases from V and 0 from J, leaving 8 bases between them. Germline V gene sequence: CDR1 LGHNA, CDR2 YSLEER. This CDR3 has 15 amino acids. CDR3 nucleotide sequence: TGCGCCAGCAGCCAAGAGTGGACATTGAACACTGAAGCTTTCTTT. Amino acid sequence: CASSQEWTLNTEAFF.

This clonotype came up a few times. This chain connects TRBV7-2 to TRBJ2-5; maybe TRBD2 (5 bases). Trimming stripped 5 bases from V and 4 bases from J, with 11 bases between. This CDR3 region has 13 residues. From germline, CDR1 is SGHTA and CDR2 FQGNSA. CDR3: CASSADGGETQYF. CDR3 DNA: TGTGCCAGCAGCGCGGACGGAGGAGAGACCCAGTACTTC.

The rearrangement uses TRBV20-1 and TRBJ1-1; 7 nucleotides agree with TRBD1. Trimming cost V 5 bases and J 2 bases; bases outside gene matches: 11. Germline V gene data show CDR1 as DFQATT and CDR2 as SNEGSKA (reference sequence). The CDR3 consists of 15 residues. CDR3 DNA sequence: TGCAGTGCTCAGGGGACAGAAGGCCTTAACACTGAAGCTTTCTTT. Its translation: CSAQGTEGLNTEAFF.

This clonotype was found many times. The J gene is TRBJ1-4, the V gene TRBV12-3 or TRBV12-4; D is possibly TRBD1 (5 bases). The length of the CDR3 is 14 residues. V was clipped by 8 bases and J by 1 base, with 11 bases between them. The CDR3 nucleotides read TGTGCCAGCCACCCAGGGAGAACTAATGAAAAACTGTTTTTT. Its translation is CASHPGRTNEKLFF.

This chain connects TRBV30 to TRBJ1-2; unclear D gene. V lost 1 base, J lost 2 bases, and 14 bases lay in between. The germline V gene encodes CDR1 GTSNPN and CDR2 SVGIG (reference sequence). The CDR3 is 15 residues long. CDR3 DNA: TGTGCCTGGAGTGATCAACCGCACCTAAACTATGGCTACACCTTC. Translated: CAWSDQPHLNYGYTF.

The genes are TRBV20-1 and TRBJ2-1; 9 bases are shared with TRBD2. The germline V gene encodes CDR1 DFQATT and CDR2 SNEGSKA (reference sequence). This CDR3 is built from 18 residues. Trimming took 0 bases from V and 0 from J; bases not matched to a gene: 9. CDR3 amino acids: CSARDYRNSGSSYNEQFF. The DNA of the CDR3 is TGCAGTGCTAGAGACTATCGAAATAGCGGGAGCTCCTACAATGAGCAGTTCTTC.

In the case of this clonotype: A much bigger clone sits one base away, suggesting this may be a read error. In nucleotides, the CDR3 is TGTGCCAACAGCCTTTCTCCTACAGGGCCCACAGATACGCAGTATTTT. The encoded protein is CANSLSPTGPTDTQYF. The chain uses TRBV7-9 and TRBJ2-3, with D perhaps matching TRBD1 (6 bases). There are 16 residues in the CDR3. Germline CDR1 and CDR2: SEHNR and FQNEAQ (reference sequence).

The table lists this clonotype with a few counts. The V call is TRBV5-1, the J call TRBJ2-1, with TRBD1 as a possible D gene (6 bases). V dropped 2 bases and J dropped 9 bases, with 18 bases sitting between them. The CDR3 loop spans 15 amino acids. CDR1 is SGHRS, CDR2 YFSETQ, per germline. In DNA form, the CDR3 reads TGCGCCAGCAGCTTTAATGCAGGGGCCTCCGTTGAGCAGTTCTTC. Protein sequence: CASSFNAGASVEQFF.

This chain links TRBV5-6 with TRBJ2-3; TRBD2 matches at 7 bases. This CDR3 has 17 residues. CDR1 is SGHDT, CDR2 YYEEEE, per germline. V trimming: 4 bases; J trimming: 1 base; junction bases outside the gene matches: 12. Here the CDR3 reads CASSTIYRSGGTDTQYF. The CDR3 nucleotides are TGTGCCAGCAGCACCATTTACAGGAGCGGGGGCACAGATACGCAGTATTTT.

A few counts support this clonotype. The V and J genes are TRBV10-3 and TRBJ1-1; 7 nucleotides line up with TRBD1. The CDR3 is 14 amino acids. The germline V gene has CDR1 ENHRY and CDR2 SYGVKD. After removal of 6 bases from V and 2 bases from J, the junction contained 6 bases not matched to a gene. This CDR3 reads CAIRDRPDNTEAFF. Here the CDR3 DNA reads TGTGCCATCAGGGACAGGCCCGATAACACTGAAGCTTTCTTT.

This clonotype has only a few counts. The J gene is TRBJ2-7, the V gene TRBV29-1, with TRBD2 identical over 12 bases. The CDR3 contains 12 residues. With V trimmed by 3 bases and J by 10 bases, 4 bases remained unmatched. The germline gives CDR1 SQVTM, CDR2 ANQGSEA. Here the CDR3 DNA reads TGCAGCGTTGACACTAGCGGGGGGTCCCAGTACTTC. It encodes CSVDTSGGSQYF.

This CDR3 is CASSYSRAGGMRYEQYF. DNA of the CDR3: TGTGCCAGCAGTTACTCGAGAGCAGGGGGCATGAGGTACGAGCAGTACTTC. The V call is TRBV6-2 or TRBV6-3, the J call TRBJ2-7, with TRBD1 identical over 8 bases. This CDR3 comprises 17 residues. Germline assignment: CDR1 MNHEY and CDR2 SVGEGT. J gave up 4 bases and V 0 bases, and 11 bases lay outside the gene matches.

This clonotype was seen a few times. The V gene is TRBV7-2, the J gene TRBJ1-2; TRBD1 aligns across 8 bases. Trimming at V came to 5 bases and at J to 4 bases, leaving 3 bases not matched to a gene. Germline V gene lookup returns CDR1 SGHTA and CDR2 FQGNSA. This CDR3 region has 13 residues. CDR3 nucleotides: TGTGCCAGCAGCGACAGGGGCGGCTATGGCTACACCTTC. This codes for CASSDRGGYGYTF.

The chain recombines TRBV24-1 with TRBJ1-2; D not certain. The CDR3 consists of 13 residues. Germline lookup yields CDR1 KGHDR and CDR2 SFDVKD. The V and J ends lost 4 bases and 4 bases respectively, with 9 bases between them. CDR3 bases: TGTGCCACCAGTGAGAGAGCCTTCTATGGCTACACCTTC. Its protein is CATSERAFYGYTF.

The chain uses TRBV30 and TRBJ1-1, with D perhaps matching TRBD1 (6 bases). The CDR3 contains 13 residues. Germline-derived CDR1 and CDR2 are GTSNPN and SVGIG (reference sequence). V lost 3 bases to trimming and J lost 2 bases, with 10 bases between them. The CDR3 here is CAWRAQGNTEAFF. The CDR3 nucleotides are TGTGCCTGGAGGGCACAGGGAAACACTGAAGCTTTCTTT.

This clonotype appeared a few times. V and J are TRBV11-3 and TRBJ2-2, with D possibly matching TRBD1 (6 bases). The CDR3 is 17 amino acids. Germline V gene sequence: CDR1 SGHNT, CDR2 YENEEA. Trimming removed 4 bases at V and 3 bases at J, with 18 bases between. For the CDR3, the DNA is TGTGCCAGCAGCTACGAAGGAAGGGGGTTCGACACCGGGGAGCTGTTTTTT. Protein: CASSYEGRGFDTGELFF.

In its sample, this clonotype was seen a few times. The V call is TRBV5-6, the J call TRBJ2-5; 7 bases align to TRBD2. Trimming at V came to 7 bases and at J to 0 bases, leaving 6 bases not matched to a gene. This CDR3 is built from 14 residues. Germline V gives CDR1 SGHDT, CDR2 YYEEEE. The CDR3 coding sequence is TGTGCCAGCCGGAGCGGGATTCACCAAGAGACCCAGTACTTC. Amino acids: CASRSGIHQETQYF. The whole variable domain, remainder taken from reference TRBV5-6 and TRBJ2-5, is DAGVTQSPTHLIKTRGQQVTLRCSPKSGHDTVSWYQQALGQGPQFIFQYYEEEERQRGNFPDRFSGHQFPNYSSELNVNALLLGDSALYLCASRSGIHQETQYFGPGTRLLVL.

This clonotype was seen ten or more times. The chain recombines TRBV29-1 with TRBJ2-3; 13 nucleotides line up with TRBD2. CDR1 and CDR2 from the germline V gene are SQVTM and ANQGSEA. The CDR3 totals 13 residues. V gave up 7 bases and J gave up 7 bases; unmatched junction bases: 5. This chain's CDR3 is CSDTSGGAHTQYF. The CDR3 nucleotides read TGCAGCGACACTAGCGGGGGGGCGCATACGCAGTATTTT.

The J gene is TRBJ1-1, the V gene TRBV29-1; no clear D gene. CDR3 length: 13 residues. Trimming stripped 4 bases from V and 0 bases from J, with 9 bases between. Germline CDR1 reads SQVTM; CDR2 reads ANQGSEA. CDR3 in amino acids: CSVVYSMNTEAFF. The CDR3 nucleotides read TGCAGCGTTGTTTACAGTATGAACACTGAAGCTTTCTTT.

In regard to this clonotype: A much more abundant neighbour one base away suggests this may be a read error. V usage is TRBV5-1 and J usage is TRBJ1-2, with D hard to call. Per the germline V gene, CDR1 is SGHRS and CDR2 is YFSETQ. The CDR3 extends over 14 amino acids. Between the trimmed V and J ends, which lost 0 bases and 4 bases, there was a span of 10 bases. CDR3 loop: CASSLEAGCYGYTF. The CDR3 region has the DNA TGCGCCAGCAGCTTGGAGGCAGGATGCTATGGCTACACCTTC.

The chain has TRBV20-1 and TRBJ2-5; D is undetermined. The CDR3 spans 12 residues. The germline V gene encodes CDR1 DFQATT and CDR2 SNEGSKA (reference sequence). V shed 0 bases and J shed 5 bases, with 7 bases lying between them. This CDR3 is CSARDFKETQYF. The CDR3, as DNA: TGCAGTGCTAGAGATTTCAAGGAGACCCAGTACTTC.

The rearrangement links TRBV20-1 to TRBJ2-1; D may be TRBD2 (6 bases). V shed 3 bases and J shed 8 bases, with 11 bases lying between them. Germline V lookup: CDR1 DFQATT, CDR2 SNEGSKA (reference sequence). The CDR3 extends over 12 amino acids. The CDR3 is CSARGGPYEQFF. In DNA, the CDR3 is TGCAGTGCTAGGGGAGGCCCCTATGAGCAGTTCTTC.

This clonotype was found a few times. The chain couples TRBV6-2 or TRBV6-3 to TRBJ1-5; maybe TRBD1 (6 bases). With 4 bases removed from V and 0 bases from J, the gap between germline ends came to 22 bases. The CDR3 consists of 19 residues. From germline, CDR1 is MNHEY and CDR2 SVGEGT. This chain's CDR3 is CASSSRYATGSNSNQPQHF. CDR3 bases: TGTGCCAGCAGTTCCCGATATGCGACAGGCTCAAATAGCAATCAGCCCCAGCATTTT.

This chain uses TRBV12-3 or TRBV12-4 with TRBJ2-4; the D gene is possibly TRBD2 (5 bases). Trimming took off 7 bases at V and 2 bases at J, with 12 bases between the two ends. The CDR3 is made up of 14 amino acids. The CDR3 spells CASTETGTKNIQYF. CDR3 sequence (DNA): TGTGCCAGCACCGAAACGGGGACCAAAAACATTCAGTACTTC.

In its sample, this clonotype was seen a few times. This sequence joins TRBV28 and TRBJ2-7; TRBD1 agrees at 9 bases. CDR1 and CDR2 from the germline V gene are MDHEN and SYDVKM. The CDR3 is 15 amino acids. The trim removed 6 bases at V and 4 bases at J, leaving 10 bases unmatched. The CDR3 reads CASRGQGQGGYEQYF. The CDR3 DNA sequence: TGTGCCAGCAGGGGGCAGGGACAGGGTGGGTACGAGCAGTACTTC.

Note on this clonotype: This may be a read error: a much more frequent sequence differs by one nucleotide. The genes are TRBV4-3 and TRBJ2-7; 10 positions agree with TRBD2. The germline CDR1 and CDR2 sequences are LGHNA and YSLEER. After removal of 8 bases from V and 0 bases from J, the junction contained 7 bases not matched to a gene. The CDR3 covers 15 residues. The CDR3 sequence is CASGRASGSSYEQYF. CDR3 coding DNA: TGCGCCAGCGGCCGGGCTAGCGGGAGCTCCTACGAGCAGTACTTC.

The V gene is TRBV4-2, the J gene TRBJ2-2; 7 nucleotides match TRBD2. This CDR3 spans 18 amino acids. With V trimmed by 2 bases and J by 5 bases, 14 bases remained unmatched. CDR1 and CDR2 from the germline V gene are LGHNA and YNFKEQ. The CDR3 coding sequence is TGTGCCAGCAGCCAAAACCCTCGGGGAGGGTGGAAGACCGGGGAGCTGTTTTTT. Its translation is CASSQNPRGGWKTGELFF.

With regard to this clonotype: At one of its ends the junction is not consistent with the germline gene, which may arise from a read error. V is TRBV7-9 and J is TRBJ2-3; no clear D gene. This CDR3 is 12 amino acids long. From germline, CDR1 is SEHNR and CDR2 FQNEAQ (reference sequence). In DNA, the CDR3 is TGTGCCTGCAGCTTAGTCCGAGAAACGCAGTATTTT. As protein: CACSLVRETQYF.